This TCR beta chain originates from a study of T-cell memory formation after mild COVID-19 (dated by TCRdb to 2020 to 2023). In the study overall: Most TCR sequence clusters were specific to one of the two donors. T-cell clones expanding and contracting after mild COVID-19 in a couple of donors were tracked by longitudinal TCRalpha and TCRbeta repertoire sequencing. The cohort comprised two young, previously healthy adult volunteers, one female and one male. The paper's findings and limits, for the study overall: Contracting CD4+ clones turned up mainly in the CM and EM memory subsets, whereas EMRA was where CD8+ clones were enriched. Some responding clones were found in pre-infection memory, which suggests that pre-existing cross-reactive memory T cells took part in the SARS-CoV-2 response. Clones contracting from day 15 to 85 had balanced CD4/CD8 phenotypes, while a second wave expanding from day 15 to 37 was biased towards CD4+. Only two mild cases were covered in the study, and larger cohorts including severe cases with pre-infection samples were considered necessary. SARS-CoV-2 specificity was not confirmed for the second-wave clones peaking on day 37.

Concerning this clonotype itself: Its recognized antigen is unknown. There are no base qualities to consult, and no much larger clone falls within one base.

Trimming removed 5 bases from V and 5 bases from J, leaving 15 bases between the germline ends. In the germline V gene (reference sequence), CDR1 corresponds to SEHNR and CDR2 to FQNEAQ. The CDR3 goes from the cysteine to the phenylalanine over 14 residues. The only DNA kept is the CDR3, 42 bases in frame from the first base. Ficoll-Paque density gradient centrifugation was the method used to isolate PBMCs. TCRdb lists the instrument as Illumina NovaSeq 6000. TCRalpha and TCRbeta cDNA libraries were built by 5'RACE with constant-segment primers, adding sample barcodes and unique molecular identifiers. RNA was extracted from every sample with Trizol reagent. Amplification of the libraries took two PCR steps, and the second step added a second sample barcode plus Illumina TruSeq adapters. Libraries were sequenced on an Illumina NovaSeq with 2 x 150 bp paired-end reads. The source study handled its data this way. With migec v1.2.7, reads were demultiplexed and then collapsed into UMI-guided consensus sequences. Using mixcr v2.1.11, UMI consensuses were aligned to TRA and TRB V and J templates and then assembled into clonotypes. A clonotype was counted as expanded or contracted only if both edgeR and NoisET called the change significant, with noise models trained on biological replicates. For edgeR calls, the cutoffs were a false discovery rate-adjusted p below 0.01 and a log2 fold-change threshold of 1. As an exploratory analysis of dynamics, PCA with hierarchical clustering was applied to max-normalized trajectories of the 1000 most abundant clonotypes. Separately sequenced CD4+ and CD8+ repertoires were used to assign the CD4 or CD8 phenotype of responding clones. TCRdb handled the public reads itself, with Q25 trimming in fastp and clone calling in MiXCR, and kept productive beta chains. Rows with a matching CDR3 protein are joined into one entry that keeps the most common DNA and genes. It is TCRdb's table, rather than the study itself, that gives the V and J calls and clone size. The sample table contains about 390,000 distinct CDR3 sequences; only one count was recorded for 16% of them. In total, the top ten clones hold roughly 21% of the sample.

The sequencing sample was made of PBMCs or a T cell subset sorted from them (not recorded which). This TCR derives from a man between 18 and 29 years old who had mild COVID-19 (a few samples of this study predate the infection). The sample titles of this study are shuffled in the database, so cell type and time point are left out; the donor was told from shared clones. The chain is made from TRBV7-9 and TRBJ2-5; a tentative D call is TRBD2 (5 bases match). The DNA is TGTGCCAGCAGCCTAGGCCTCCCGGGGGAGACCCAGTACTTC. Its amino acids are CASSLGLPGETQYF.